This T cell receptor beta chain is from a study of control samples from healthy donors and cancer patients. Assay: immunoSEQ multiplex PCR; the TCRdb copy retains only in-frame clones and omits some. This sample has 100,000 to 150,000 clones; less than 95% occur once, and the top ten carry about 4%. V gave up 4 bases and J gave up 3 bases; unmatched junction bases: 9. The CDR3 covers 15 residues. Germline loops: CDR1 SGHRS, CDR2 YFSETQ. Sequencing input: blood. The chain is built from TRBV5-1 and TRBJ1-2; 7 nucleotides line up with TRBD1. This clonotype originated in a young man in good health. CDR3 residues: CASSQGTASYYGYTF. The CDR3 DNA follows: TGCGCCAGCAGCCAGGGGACAGCCTCTTACTATGGCTACACCTTC.